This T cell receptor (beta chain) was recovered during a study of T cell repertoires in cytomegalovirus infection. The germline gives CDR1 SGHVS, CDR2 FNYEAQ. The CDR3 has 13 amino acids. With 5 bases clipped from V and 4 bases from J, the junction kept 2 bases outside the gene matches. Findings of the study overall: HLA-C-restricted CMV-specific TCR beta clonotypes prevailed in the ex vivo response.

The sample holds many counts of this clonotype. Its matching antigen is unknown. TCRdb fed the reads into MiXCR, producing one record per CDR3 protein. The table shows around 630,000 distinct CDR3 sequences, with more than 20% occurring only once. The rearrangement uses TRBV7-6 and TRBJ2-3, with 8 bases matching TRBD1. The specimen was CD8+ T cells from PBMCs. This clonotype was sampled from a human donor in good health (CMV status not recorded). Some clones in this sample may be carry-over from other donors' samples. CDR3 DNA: TGTGCCAGCAGCGGGACAGGAGCAGATACGCAGTATTTT. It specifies CASSGTGADTQYF.